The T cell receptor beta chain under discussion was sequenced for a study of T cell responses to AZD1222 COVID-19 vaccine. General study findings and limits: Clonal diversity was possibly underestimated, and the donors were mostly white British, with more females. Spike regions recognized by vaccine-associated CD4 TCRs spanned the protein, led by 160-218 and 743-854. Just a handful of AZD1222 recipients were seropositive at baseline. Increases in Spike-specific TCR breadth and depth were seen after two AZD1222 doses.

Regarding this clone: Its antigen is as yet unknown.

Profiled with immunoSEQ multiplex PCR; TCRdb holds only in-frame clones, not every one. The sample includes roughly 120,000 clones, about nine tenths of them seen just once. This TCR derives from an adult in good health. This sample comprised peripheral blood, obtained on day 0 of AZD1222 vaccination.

CDR3 sequence: CASSNGIIYEQYF. The CDR3 nucleotides are TGTGCCAGCAGTAACGGGATAATCTACGAGCAGTACTTC. The chain uses TRBV6-5 and TRBJ2-7, with a tentative D call TRBD2 (5 bases). Trimming removed 5 bases from V and 3 bases from J, with 11 bases in between. This CDR3 spans 13 amino acids. Germline V gene data show CDR1 as MNHEY and CDR2 as SVGAGI.